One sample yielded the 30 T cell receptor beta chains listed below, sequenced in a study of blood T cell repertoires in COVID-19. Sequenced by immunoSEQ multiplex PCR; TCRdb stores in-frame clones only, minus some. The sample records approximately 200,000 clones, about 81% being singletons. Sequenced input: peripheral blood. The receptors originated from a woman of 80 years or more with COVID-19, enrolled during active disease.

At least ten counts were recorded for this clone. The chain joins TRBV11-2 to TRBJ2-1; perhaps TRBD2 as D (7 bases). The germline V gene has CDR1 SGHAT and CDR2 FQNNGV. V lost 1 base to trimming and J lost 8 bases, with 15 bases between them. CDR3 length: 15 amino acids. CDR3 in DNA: TGTGCCAGCAGCTTAGGGGGGCGGGAGCGCGATGAGCAGTTCTTC. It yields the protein CASSLGGRERDEQFF.

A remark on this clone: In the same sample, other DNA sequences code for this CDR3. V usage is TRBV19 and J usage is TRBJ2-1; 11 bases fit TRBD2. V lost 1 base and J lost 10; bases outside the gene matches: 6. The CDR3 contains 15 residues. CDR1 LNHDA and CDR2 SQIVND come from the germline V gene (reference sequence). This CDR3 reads CASSIALAGGGEQFF. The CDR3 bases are TGTGCCAGTAGTATAGCCCTAGCGGGAGGAGGCGAGCAGTTCTTC.

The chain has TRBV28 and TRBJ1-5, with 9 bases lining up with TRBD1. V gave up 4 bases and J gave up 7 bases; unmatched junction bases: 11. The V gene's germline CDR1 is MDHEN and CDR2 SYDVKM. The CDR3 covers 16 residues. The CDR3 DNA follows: TGTGCCAGCAGTTCAGCCACCGGGACAGGGCGGCAGCCCCAGCATTTT. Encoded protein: CASSSATGTGRQPQHF. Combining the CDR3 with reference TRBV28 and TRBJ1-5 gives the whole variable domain DVKVTQSSRYLVKRTGEKVFLECVQDMDHENMFWYRQDPGLGLRLIYFSYDVKMKEKGDIPEGYSVSREKKERFSLILESASTNQTSMYLCASSSATGTGRQPQHFGDGTRLSIL.

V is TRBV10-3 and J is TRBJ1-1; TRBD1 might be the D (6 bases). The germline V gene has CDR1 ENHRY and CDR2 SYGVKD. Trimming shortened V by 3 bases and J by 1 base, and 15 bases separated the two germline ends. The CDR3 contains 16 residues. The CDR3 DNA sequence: TGTGCCATCAGTGAACCTCGTAACAGGGCGAACACTGAAGCTTTCTTT. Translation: CAISEPRNRANTEAFF.

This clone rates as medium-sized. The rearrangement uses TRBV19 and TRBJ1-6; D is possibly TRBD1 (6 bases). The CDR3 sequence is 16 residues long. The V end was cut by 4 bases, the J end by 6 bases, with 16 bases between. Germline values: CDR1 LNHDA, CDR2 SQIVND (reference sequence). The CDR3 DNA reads TGTGCCAGTAGTAGACGAGAGGGGGTGGCTAATTCACCCCTCCACTTT. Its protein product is CASSRREGVANSPLHF.

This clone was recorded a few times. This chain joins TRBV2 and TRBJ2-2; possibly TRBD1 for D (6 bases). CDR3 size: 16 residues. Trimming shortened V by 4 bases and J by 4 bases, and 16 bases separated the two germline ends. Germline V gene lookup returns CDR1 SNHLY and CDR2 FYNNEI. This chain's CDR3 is CASSGWGRGITGELFF. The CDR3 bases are TGTGCCAGCAGTGGGTGGGGTAGGGGGATCACCGGGGAGCTGTTTTTT.

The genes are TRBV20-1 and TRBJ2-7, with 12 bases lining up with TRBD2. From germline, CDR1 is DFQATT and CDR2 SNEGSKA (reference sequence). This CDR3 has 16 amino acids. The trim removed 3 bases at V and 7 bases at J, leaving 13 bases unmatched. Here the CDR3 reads CSASRTSGGTFGEQYF. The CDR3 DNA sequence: TGCAGTGCTAGTAGAACTAGCGGGGGGACCTTTGGGGAGCAGTACTTC.

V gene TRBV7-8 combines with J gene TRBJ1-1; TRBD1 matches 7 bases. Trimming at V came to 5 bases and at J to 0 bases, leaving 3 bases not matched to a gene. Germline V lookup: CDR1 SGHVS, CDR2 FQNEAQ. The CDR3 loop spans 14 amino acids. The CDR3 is CASSTGQLNTEAFF. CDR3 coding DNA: TGTGCCAGCAGCACGGGACAGCTGAACACTGAAGCTTTCTTT.

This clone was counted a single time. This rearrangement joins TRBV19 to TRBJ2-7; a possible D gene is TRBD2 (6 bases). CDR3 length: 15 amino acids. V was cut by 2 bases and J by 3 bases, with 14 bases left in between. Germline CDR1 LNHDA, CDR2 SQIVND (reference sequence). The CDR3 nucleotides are TGTGCCAGTAGTATAACTTGGCAGGGAGGCTACGAGCAGTACTTC. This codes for CASSITWQGGYEQYF.

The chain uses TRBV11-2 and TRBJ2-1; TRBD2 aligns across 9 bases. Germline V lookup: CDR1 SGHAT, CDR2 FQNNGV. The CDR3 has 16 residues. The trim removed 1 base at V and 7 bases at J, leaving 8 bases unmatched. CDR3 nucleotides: TGTGCCAGCAGCTTAGGGATGGGGCTAGCGGGGAATGAGCAGTTCTTC. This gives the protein CASSLGMGLAGNEQFF.

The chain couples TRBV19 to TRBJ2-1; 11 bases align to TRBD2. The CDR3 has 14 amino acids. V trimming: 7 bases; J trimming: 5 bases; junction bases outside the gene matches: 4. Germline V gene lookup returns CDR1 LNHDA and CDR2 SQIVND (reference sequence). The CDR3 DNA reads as TGTGCCAGTAAGACTAGCGGGGTTCACAATGAGCAGTTCTTC. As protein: CASKTSGVHNEQFF.

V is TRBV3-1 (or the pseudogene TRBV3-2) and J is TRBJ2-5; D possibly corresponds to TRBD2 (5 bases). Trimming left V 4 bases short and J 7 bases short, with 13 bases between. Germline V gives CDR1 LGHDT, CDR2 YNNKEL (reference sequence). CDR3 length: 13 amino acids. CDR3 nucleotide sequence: TGTGCCAGCAGCCCCTCTCTAGCAGGGACCCAGTACTTC. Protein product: CASSPSLAGTQYF.

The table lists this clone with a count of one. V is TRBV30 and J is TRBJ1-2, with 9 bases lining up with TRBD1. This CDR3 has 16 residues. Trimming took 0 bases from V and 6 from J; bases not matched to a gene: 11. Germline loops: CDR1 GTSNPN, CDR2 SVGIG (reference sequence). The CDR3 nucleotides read TGTGCCTGGAGTGTAGCCCTGTGGGACAGGGACAATGGCTACACCTTC. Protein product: CAWSVALWDRDNGYTF.

The CDR3 nucleotides read TGCGCCAGCAGCCCGAATCCTATAGCGGGAGTTAACTACGAGCAGTACTTC. It codes for CASSPNPIAGVNYEQYF. The V gene is TRBV5-1, the J gene TRBJ2-7; TRBD2 aligns across 9 bases. The J segment lost 3 bases and the V segment lost 4 bases, leaving 14 bases of the junction unmatched. Germline CDR1 SGHRS, CDR2 YFSETQ. This CDR3 has 17 amino acids.

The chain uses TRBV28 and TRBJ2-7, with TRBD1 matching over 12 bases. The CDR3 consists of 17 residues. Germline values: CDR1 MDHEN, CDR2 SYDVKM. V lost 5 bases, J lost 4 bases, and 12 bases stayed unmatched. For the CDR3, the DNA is TGTGCCAGCAGTGACCCCCGGGACAGGGGGCCGGGGTACGAGCAGTACTTC. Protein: CASSDPRDRGPGYEQYF.

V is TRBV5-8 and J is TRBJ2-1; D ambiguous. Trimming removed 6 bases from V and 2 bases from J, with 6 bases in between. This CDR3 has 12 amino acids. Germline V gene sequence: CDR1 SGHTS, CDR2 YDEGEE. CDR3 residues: CASTPPYNEQFF. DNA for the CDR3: TGTGCCAGCACCCCTCCCTACAATGAGCAGTTCTTC. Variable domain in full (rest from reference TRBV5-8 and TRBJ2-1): EAGVTQSPTHLIKTRGQQATLRCSPISGHTSVYWYQQALGLGLQFLLWYDEGEERNRGNFPPRFSGRQFPNYSSELNVNALELEDSALYLCASTPPYNEQFFGPGTRLTVL.

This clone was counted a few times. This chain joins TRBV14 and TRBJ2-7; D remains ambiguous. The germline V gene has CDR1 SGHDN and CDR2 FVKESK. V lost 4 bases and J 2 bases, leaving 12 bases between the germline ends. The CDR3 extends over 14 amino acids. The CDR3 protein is CASSRMVAPYEQYF. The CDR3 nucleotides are TGTGCCAGCAGCCGCATGGTTGCGCCCTACGAGCAGTACTTC.

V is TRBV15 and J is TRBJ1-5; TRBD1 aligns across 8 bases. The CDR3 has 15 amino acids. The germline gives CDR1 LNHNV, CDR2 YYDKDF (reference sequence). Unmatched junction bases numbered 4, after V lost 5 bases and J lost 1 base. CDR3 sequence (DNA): TGTGCCACCAGCGCAACAGGGGGAAGCAATCAGCCCCAGCATTTT. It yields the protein CATSATGGSNQPQHF. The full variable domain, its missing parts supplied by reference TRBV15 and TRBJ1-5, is DAMVIQNPRYQVTQFGKPVTLSCSQTLNHNVMYWYQQKSSQAPKLLFHYYDKDFNNEADTPDNFQSRRPNTSFCFLDIRSPGLGDTAMYLCATSATGGSNQPQHFGDGTRLSIL.

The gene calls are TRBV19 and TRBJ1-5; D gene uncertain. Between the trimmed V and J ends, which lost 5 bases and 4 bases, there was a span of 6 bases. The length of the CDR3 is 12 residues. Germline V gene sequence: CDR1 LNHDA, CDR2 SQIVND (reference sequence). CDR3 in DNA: TGTGCCAGTAGTCCTCGTAATCAGCCCCAGCATTTT. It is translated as CASSPRNQPQHF.

Here the CDR3 reads CASSLNPGRGYEQYF. The DNA for the CDR3 is TGTGCCAGCAGCTTAAACCCAGGGCGTGGGTACGAGCAGTACTTC. The chain joins TRBV11-2 to TRBJ2-7, with a tentative D call TRBD1 (5 bases). The V gene's germline CDR1 is SGHAT and CDR2 FQNNGV. The CDR3 loop spans 15 amino acids. V was clipped by 2 bases and J by 4 bases, with 15 bases between them.

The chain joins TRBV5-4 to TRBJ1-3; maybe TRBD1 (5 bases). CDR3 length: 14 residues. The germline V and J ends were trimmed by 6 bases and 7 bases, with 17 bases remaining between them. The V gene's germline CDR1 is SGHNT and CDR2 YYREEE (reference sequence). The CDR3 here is CASTPLRQQNTIYF. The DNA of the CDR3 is TGTGCCAGCACCCCCTTACGACAGCAGAACACCATATATTTT.

CDR3 nucleotides: TGTGCCAGCAGTTCCAACAGGGGGCGAACCCCTGAAGCTTTCTTT. Its protein product is CASSSNRGRTPEAFF. The rearrangement joins TRBV28 to TRBJ1-1; 9 bases fit TRBD1. Germline V gene data show CDR1 as MDHEN and CDR2 as SYDVKM. The CDR3 has 15 residues. Trimming at V came to 4 bases and at J to 6 bases, leaving 9 bases not matched to a gene.

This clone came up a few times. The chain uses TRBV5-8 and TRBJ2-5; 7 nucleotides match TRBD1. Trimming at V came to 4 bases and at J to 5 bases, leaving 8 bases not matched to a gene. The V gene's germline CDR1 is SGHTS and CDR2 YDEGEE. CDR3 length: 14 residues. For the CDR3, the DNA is TGTGCCAGCAGCCACGACAGGGTTTGGGAGACCCAGTACTTC. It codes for CASSHDRVWETQYF.

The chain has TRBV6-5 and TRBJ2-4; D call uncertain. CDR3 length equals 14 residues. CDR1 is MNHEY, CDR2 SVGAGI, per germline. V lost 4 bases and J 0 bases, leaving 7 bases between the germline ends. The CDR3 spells CASSFNSAKNIQYF. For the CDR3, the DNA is TGTGCCAGCAGTTTCAACTCAGCCAAAAACATTCAGTACTTC.

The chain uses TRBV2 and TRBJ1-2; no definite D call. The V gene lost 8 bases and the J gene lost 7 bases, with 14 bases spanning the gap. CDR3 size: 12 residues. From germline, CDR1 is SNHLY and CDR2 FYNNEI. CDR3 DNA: TGTGCCAGCGGGGAGACGGATAGTGGCTACACCTTC. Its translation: CASGETDSGYTF.

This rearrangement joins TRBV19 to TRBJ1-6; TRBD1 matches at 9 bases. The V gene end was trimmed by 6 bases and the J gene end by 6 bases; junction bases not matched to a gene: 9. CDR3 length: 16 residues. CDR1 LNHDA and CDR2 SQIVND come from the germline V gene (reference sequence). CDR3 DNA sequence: TGTGCCAGTAGCCCACAGGGGGCACTCAGTAATTCACCCCTCCACTTT. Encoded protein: CASSPQGALSNSPLHF.

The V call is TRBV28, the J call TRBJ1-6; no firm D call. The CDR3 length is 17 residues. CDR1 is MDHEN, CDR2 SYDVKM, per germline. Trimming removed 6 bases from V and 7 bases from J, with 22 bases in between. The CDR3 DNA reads TGTGCCAGCAGATCGCGGCTAGAGTTGCTTTCAAATTCACCCCTCCACTTT. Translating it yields CASRSRLELLSNSPLHF. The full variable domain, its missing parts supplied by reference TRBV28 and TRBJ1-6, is DVKVTQSSRYLVKRTGEKVFLECVQDMDHENMFWYRQDPGLGLRLIYFSYDVKMKEKGDIPEGYSVSREKKERFSLILESASTNQTSMYLCASRSRLELLSNSPLHFGNGTRLTVT.

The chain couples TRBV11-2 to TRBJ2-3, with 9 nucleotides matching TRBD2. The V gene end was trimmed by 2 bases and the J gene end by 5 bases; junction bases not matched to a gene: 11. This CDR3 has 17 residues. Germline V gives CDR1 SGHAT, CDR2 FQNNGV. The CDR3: CASSLTGGGVLGDTQYF. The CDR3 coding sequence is TGTGCCAGCAGCTTAACCGGCGGGGGGGTTTTAGGAGATACGCAGTATTTT.

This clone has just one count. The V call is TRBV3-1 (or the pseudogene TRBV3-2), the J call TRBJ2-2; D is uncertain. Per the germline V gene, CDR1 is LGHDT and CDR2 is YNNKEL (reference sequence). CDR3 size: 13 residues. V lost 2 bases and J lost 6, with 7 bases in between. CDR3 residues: CASSQQRSGELFF. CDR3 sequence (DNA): TGTGCCAGCAGCCAACAACGGTCCGGGGAGCTGTTTTTT.

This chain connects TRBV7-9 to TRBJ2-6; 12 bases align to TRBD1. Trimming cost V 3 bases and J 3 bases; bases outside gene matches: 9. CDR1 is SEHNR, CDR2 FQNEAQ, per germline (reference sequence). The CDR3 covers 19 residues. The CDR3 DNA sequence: TGTGCCAGCAGCTTCAGATTGGGACAGGGGGCCTATGGGGCCAACGTCCTGACTTTC. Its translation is CASSFRLGQGAYGANVLTF. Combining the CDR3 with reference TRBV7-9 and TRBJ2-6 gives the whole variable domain DTGVSQNPRHKITKRGQNVTFRCDPISEHNRLYWYRQTLGQGPEFLTYFQNEAQLEKSRLLSDRFSAERPKGSFSTLEIQRTEQGDSAMYLCASSFRLGQGAYGANVLTFGAGSRLTVL.